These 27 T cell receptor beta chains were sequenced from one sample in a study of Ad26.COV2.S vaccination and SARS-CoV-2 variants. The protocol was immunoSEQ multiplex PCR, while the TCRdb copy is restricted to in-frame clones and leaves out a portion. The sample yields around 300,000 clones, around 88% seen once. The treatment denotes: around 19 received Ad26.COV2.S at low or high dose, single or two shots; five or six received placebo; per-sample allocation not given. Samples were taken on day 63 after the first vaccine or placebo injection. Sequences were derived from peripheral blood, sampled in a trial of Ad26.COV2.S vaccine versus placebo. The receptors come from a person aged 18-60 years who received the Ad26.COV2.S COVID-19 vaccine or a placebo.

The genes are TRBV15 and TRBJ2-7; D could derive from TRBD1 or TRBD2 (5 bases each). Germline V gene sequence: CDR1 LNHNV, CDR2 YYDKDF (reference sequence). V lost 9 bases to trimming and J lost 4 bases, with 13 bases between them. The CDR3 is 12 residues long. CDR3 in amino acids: CATSRDGYEQYF. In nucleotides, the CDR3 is TGTGCCACAAGCCGGGACGGATACGAGCAGTACTTC. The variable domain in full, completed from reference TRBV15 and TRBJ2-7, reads DAMVIQNPRYQVTQFGKPVTLSCSQTLNHNVMYWYQQKSSQAPKLLFHYYDKDFNNEADTPDNFQSRRPNTSFCFLDIRSPGLGDTAMYLCATSRDGYEQYFGPGTRLTVT.

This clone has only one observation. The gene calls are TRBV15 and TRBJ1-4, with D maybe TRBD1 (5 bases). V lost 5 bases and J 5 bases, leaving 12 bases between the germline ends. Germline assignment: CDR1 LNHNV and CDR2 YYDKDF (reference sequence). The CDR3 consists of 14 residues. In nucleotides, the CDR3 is TGTGCCACCAGCGGGGGGGGAGGAAATGAAAAACTGTTTTTT. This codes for CATSGGGGNEKLFF.

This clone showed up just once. CDR3 nucleotide sequence: TGTGCCAGCAGTTACTCGCGCAGGGCCCGGCCTGGCTACACCTTC. It translates to CASSYSRRARPGYTF. This chain links TRBV6-5 with TRBJ1-2, with D possibly matching TRBD1 (5 bases). The CDR3 covers 15 residues. Germline CDR1 reads MNHEY; CDR2 reads SVGAGI. Trimming cost V 0 bases and J 7 bases, with 15 bases left between them.

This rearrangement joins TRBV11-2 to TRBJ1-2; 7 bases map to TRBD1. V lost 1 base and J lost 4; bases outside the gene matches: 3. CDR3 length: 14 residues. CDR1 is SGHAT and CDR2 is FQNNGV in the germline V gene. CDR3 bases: TGTGCCAGCAGCTTAGGACAGGGTAGCTATGGCTACACCTTC. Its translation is CASSLGQGSYGYTF. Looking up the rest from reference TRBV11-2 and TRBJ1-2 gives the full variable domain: EAGVAQSPRYKIIEKRQSVAFWCNPISGHATLYWYQQILGQGPKLLIQFQNNGVVDDSQLPKDRFSAERLKGVDSTLKIQPAKLEDSAVYLCASSLGQGSYGYTFGSGTRLTVV.

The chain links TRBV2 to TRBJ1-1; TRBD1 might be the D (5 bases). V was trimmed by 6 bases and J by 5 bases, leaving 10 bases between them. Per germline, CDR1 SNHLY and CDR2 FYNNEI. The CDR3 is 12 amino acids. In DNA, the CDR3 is TGTGCCAGCAGGGTGGGGCGTACTGAAGCTTTCTTT. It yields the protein CASRVGRTEAFF.

CDR3 sequence reads: CASSTQGFGYTF. CDR3 nucleotides: TGTGCCAGCAGTACACAGGGTTTTGGCTACACCTTC. This rearrangement joins TRBV6-5 to TRBJ1-2, with D possibly matching TRBD1 (6 bases). Germline CDR1 reads MNHEY; CDR2 reads SVGAGI. V was trimmed by 5 bases and J by 7 bases, leaving 11 bases between them. The CDR3 loop spans 12 amino acids.

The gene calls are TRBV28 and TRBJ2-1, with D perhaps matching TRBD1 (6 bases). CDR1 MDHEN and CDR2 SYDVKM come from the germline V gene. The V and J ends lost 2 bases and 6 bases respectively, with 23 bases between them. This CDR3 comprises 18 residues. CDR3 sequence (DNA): TGTGCCAGCAGTTTAATCCGGGACAATCCCCGCGTGGTCAATGAGCAGTTCTTC. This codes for CASSLIRDNPRVVNEQFF.

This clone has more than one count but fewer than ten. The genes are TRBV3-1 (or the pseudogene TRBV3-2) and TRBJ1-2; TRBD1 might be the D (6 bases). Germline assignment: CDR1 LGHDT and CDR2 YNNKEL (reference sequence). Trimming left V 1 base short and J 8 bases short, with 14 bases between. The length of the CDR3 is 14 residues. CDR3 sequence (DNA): TGTGCCAGCAGCCAAGCGGCGACAGGCCCCGGCTACACCTTC. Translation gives CASSQAATGPGYTF.

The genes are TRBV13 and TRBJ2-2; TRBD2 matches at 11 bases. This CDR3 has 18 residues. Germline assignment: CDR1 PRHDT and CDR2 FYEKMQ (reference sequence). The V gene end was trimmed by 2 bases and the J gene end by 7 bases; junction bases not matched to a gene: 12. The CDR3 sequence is CASSLLVSGRARSGELFF. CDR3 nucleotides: TGTGCCAGCAGCTTATTGGTTAGCGGGAGGGCCCGGAGCGGGGAGCTGTTTTTT. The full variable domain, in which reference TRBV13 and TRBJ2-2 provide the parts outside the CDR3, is AAGVIQSPRHLIKEKRETATLKCYPIPRHDTVYWYQQGPGQDPQFLISFYEKMQSDKGSIPDRFSAQQFSDYHSELNMSSLELGDSALYFCASSLLVSGRARSGELFFGEGSRLTVL.

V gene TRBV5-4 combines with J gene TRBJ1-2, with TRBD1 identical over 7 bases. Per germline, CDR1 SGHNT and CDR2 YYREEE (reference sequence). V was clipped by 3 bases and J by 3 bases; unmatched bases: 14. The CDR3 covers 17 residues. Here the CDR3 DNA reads TGTGCCAGCAGCTCTCCCACAGGGGTAAAATGGGACTATGGCTACACCTTC. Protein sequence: CASSSPTGVKWDYGYTF.

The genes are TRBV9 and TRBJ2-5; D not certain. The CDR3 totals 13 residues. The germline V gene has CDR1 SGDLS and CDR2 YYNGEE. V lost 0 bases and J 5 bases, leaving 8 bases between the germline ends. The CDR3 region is CASSVDEWETQYF. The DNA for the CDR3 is TGTGCCAGCAGCGTAGATGAGTGGGAGACCCAGTACTTC.

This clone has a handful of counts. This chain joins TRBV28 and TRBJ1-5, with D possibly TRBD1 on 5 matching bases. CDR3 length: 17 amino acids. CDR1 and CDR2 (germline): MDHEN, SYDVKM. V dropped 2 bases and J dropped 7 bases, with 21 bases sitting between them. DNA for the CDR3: TGTGCCAGCAGTTTACTCGGGACCCTTAGCCCCCGGCAGCCCCAGCATTTT. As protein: CASSLLGTLSPRQPQHF.

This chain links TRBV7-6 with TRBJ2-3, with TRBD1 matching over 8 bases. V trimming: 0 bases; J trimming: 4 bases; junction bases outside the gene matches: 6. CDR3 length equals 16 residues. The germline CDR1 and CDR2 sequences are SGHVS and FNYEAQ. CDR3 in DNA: TGTGCCAGCAGCTTAGCCGCAGGGGGCTCGGCAGATACGCAGTATTTT. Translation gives CASSLAAGGSADTQYF.

The CDR3 spells CASSPGGVFPNQPQHF. DNA for the CDR3: TGTGCCAGCAGCCCGGGGGGGGTGTTCCCCAATCAGCCCCAGCATTTT. The chain uses TRBV5-8 and TRBJ1-5, with D perhaps TRBD1 (5 bases). Germline V gives CDR1 SGHTS, CDR2 YDEGEE. The CDR3 length is 16 residues. V was trimmed by 4 bases and J by 3 bases, leaving 17 bases between them.

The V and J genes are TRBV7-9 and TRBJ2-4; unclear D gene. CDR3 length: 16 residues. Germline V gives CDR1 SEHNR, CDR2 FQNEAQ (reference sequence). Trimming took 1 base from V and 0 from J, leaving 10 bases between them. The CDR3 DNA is TGTGCCAGCAGCTTAGGGGCAGGATTAGCCAAAAACATTCAGTACTTC. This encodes CASSLGAGLAKNIQYF.

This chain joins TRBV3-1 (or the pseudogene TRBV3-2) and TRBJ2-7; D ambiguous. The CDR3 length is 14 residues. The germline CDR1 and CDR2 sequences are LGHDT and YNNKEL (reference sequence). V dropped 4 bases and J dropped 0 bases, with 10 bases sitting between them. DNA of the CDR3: TGTGCCAGCAGCCCCCTTCATGTCTCCTACGAGCAGTACTTC. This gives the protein CASSPLHVSYEQYF.

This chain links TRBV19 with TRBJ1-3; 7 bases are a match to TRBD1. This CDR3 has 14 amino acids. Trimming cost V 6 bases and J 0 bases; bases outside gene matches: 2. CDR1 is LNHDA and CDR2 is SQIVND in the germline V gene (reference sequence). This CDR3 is CASRRGHSGNTIYF. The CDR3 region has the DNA TGTGCCAGTAGAAGGGGGCACTCTGGAAACACCATATATTTT.

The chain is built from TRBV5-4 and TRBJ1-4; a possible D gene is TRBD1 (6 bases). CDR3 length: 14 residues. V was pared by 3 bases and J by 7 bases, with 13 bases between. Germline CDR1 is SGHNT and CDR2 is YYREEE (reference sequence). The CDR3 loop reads CASSSQGYSEKLFF. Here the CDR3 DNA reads TGTGCCAGCAGCTCACAGGGTTACAGTGAAAAACTGTTTTTT.

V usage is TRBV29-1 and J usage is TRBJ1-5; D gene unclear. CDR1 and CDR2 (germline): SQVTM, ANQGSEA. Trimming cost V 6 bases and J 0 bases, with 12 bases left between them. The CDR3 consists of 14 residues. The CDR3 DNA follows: TGCAGCGTCGCACATCGGGGTAGCAATCAGCCCCAGCATTTT. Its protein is CSVAHRGSNQPQHF.

The CDR3 bases are TGTGCCAGCTCAACCCCGACTAGCGGGAGTCTGAACATTCAGTACTTC. Encoded protein: CASSTPTSGSLNIQYF. V and J are TRBV18 and TRBJ2-4; 12 bases fit TRBD2. V trimming: 5 bases; J trimming: 7 bases; junction bases outside the gene matches: 9. The CDR3 contains 16 residues. Germline assignment: CDR1 KGHSH and CDR2 LQKENI.

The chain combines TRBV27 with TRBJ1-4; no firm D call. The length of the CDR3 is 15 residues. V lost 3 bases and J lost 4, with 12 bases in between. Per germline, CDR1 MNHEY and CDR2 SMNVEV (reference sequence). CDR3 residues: CASSLSWSLNEKLFF. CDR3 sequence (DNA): TGTGCCAGCAGTTTGAGTTGGTCGCTTAATGAAAAACTGTTTTTT.

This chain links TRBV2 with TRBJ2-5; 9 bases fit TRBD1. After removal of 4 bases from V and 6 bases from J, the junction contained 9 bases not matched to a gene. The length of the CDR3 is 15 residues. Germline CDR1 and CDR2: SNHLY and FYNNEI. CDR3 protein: CASSARTGEGKTQYF. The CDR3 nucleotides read TGTGCCAGCAGTGCTAGGACAGGGGAGGGCAAGACCCAGTACTTC.

The chain's CDR3 is CASSVRGDTEAFF. CDR3 bases: TGTGCCAGCAGCGTAAGAGGGGACACTGAAGCTTTCTTT. The chain carries TRBV9 and TRBJ1-1, with D perhaps TRBD1 (5 bases). V gave up 1 base and J gave up 3 bases, with 7 bases separating them. Germline values: CDR1 SGDLS, CDR2 YYNGEE. The CDR3 is 13 residues long.

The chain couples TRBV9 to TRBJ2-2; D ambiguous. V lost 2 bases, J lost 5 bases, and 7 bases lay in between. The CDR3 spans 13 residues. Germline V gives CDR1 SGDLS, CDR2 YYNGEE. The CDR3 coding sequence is TGTGCCAGCAGCGTTTCGAGAACCGGGGAGCTGTTTTTT. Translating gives CASSVSRTGELFF. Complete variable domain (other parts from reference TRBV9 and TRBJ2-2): DSGVTQTPKHLITATGQRVTLRCSPRSGDLSVYWYQQSLDQGLQFLIQYYNGEERAKGNILERFSAQQFPDLHSELNLSSLELGDSALYFCASSVSRTGELFFGEGSRLTVL.

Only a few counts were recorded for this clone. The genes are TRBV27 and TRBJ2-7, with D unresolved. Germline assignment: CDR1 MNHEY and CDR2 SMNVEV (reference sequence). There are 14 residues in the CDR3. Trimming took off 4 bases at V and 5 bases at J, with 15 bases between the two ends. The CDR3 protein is CASSSQSPTNEQYF. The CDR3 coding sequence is TGTGCCAGCAGTTCTCAAAGCCCCACGAACGAGCAGTACTTC.

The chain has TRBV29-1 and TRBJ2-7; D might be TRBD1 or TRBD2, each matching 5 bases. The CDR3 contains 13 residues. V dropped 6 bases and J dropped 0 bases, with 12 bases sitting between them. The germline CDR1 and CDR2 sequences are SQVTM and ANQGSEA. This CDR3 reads CSVLRDASYEQYF. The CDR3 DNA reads TGCAGCGTCCTCCGGGACGCCTCCTACGAGCAGTACTTC.

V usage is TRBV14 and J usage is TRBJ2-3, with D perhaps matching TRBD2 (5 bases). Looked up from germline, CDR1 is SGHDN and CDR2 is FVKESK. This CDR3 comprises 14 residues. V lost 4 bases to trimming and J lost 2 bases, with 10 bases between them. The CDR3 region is CASSRGLYTDTQYF. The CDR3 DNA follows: TGTGCCAGCAGCCGTGGACTCTACACAGATACGCAGTATTTT.